The 27 T cell receptor beta chains below come from one sample, sequenced in a study of blood T cell repertoires in COVID-19. Data came from immunoSEQ multiplex PCR; TCRdb stores just in-frame clones and leaves some out. The profile shows 250,000 or so clones, about 82% of them singletons. Sequences were obtained from peripheral blood. These receptors were obtained from an elderly man with acute or convalescent COVID-19.

This chain uses TRBV28 with TRBJ2-6; 9 bases agree with TRBD1. Germline CDR1 is MDHEN and CDR2 is SYDVKM. CDR3 size: 17 residues. The V gene end was trimmed by 1 base and the J gene end by 2 bases; junction bases not matched to a gene: 3. Here the CDR3 reads CASSLSRDRAGANVLTF. In DNA, the CDR3 is TGTGCCAGCAGTTTATCCCGGGACAGGGCTGGGGCCAACGTCCTGACTTTC.

This chain connects TRBV11-3 to TRBJ2-2; perhaps TRBD2 as D (6 bases). Trimming stripped 7 bases from V and 4 bases from J, with 16 bases between. The CDR3 totals 15 residues. CDR1 is SGHNT, CDR2 YENEEA, per germline. CDR3: CASTPAGPLTGELFF. DNA for the CDR3: TGTGCCAGCACCCCCGCGGGGCCGCTCACCGGGGAGCTGTTTTTT.

This clone was observed a few times. The rearrangement links TRBV6-5 to TRBJ1-6; weak D call: TRBD1 (6 bases). CDR1 and CDR2 (germline): MNHEY, SVGAGI. The V and J ends lost 5 bases and 4 bases respectively, with 9 bases between them. This CDR3 has 14 residues. The CDR3 DNA is TGTGCCAGCAGTCTCACAGGGTATAATTCACCCCTCCACTTT. Amino acid sequence: CASSLTGYNSPLHF.

The chain couples TRBV29-1 to TRBJ1-4; 10 bases match TRBD1. Germline loops: CDR1 SQVTM, CDR2 ANQGSEA. J lost 5 bases, V lost 6 bases, and 6 bases had no gene match. The CDR3 loop spans 14 amino acids. As DNA, the CDR3 is TGCAGCGTGGGAGGGACAGGGGTGAATGAAAAACTGTTTTTT. It translates to CSVGGTGVNEKLFF.

The DNA of the CDR3 is TGTGCCAGCAGCTTGTATATTGTCCAAAAACTGTTTTTT. The encoded protein is CASSLYIVQKLFF. The chain carries TRBV5-6 and TRBJ1-4; D not resolved. V was trimmed by 1 base and J by 9 bases, leaving 10 bases between them. This CDR3 has 13 amino acids. Germline V gene data show CDR1 as SGHDT and CDR2 as YYEEEE.

The chain employs TRBV12-3 or TRBV12-4 and TRBJ1-2; D is ambiguous. V lost 1 base and J 2 bases, leaving 5 bases between the germline ends. The CDR3 loop spans 13 amino acids. The CDR3 region is CASSLGSNYGYTF. The CDR3 DNA is TGTGCCAGCAGTTTAGGTAGCAACTATGGCTACACCTTC.

The gene calls are TRBV27 and TRBJ1-4; D is unresolved. This CDR3 has 14 amino acids. Trimming removed 8 bases from V and 3 bases from J, with 13 bases in between. CDR1 and CDR2 from the germline V gene are MNHEY and SMNVEV (reference sequence). This CDR3 reads CASGAAGANEKLFF. The CDR3 nucleotides are TGTGCCAGCGGTGCGGCCGGGGCTAATGAAAAACTGTTTTTT. Based on the CDR3 plus reference TRBV27 and TRBJ1-4, the full variable domain is EAQVTQNPRYLITVTGKKLTVTCSQNMNHEYMSWYRQDPGLGLRQIYYSMNVEVTDKGDVPEGYKVSRKEKRNFPLILESPSPNQTSLYFCASGAAGANEKLFFGSGTQLSVL.

The chain carries TRBV7-2 and TRBJ2-5, with D possibly being TRBD2 (6 bases). V lost 1 base, J lost 4 bases, and 16 bases lay in between. CDR3 size: 16 residues. The germline V gene encodes CDR1 SGHTA and CDR2 FQGNSA. The CDR3 DNA is TGTGCCAGCAGCTTAGGAGGAGGGAGAGGTCCAGAGACCCAGTACTTC. As protein: CASSLGGGRGPETQYF.

The chain joins TRBV27 to TRBJ1-6; TRBD1 matches 7 bases. Germline lookup yields CDR1 MNHEY and CDR2 SMNVEV (reference sequence). The CDR3 spans 16 residues. J gave up 6 bases and V 2 bases, and 7 bases lay outside the gene matches. CDR3 amino acids: CASSLIAGTANSPLHF. The CDR3, as DNA: TGTGCCAGCAGTTTAATCGCCGGGACAGCTAATTCACCCCTCCACTTT.

This chain's CDR3 is CASMVLEVRTQYF. For the CDR3, the DNA is TGTGCCAGCATGGTTCTGGAGGTTCGGACCCAGTACTTC. The J gene is TRBJ2-5, the V gene TRBV6-5, with a tentative D call TRBD2 (5 bases). Looked up from germline, CDR1 is MNHEY and CDR2 is SVGAGI. Trimming removed 7 bases from V and 7 bases from J, with 16 bases in between. The CDR3 has 13 residues.

This clone has more than one count but fewer than ten. The chain is built from TRBV19 and TRBJ1-1; D unresolved. V lost 5 bases to trimming and J lost 2 bases, with 9 bases between them. Per germline, CDR1 LNHDA and CDR2 SQIVND (reference sequence). The CDR3 sequence is 13 residues long. The CDR3 DNA reads as TGTGCCAGTAGTGATTTAACAAACACTGAAGCTTTCTTT. It specifies CASSDLTNTEAFF. The whole variable domain, filled in from reference TRBV19 and TRBJ1-1, reads DGGITQSPKYLFRKEGQNVTLSCEQNLNHDAMYWYRQDPGQGLRLIYYSQIVNDFQKGDIAEGYSVSREKKESFPLTVTSAQKNPTAFYLCASSDLTNTEAFFGQGTRLTVV.

V usage is TRBV5-1 and J usage is TRBJ2-3, with D perhaps matching TRBD2 (6 bases). This CDR3 has 15 residues. Germline CDR1 reads SGHRS; CDR2 reads YFSETQ. V shed 5 bases and J shed 2 bases, with 15 bases lying between them. CDR3 amino acids: CASRPDYYPTDTQYF. The DNA for the CDR3 is TGCGCCAGCAGACCGGACTACTACCCCACAGATACGCAGTATTTT.

The CDR3 region has the DNA TGTGCCAGTAGTTTCACTAGCGGGGGGACAGATACGCAGTATTTT. This encodes CASSFTSGGTDTQYF. The rearrangement joins TRBV19 to TRBJ2-3; 12 positions agree with TRBD2. This CDR3 has 15 amino acids. The germline V gene has CDR1 LNHDA and CDR2 SQIVND (reference sequence). Trimming took 5 bases from V and 3 from J; bases not matched to a gene: 3.

J is TRBJ1-1 and V is TRBV5-1; TRBD1 matches 11 bases. CDR3 length equals 16 residues. V shed 0 bases and J 1 base; nucleotides not matched to a gene: 2. Germline V lookup: CDR1 SGHRS, CDR2 YFSETQ. The CDR3 here is CASSLGTGGGNTEAFF. CDR3 sequence (DNA): TGCGCCAGCAGCTTGGGGACAGGGGGCGGGAACACTGAAGCTTTCTTT. Full variable domain (rest looked up from reference TRBV5-1 and TRBJ1-1): KAGVTQTPRYLIKTRGQQVTLSCSPISGHRSVSWYQQTPGQGLQFLFEYFSETQRNKGNFPGRFSGRQFSNSRSEMNVSTLELGDSALYLCASSLGTGGGNTEAFFGQGTRLTVV.

The table lists this clone with a count of one. This chain connects TRBV3-1 (or the pseudogene TRBV3-2) to TRBJ2-3, with D perhaps TRBD2 (7 bases). CDR1 is LGHDT and CDR2 is YNNKEL in the germline V gene (reference sequence). The length of the CDR3 is 14 residues. Trimming took 4 bases from V and 4 from J, leaving 12 bases between them. The chain's CDR3 is CASSPRGAADTQYF. The CDR3 DNA reads TGTGCCAGCAGCCCACGGGGGGCCGCAGATACGCAGTATTTT.

The chain carries TRBV6-5 and TRBJ1-5; TRBD1 matches at 8 bases. The CDR3 contains 15 residues. Germline lookup yields CDR1 MNHEY and CDR2 SVGAGI. J gave up 5 bases and V 4 bases, and 7 bases lay outside the gene matches. CDR3 coding DNA: TGTGCCAGCAGTTCCCAGGGGGCGGGTGATCAGCCCCAGCATTTT. Protein product: CASSSQGAGDQPQHF.

Turning to this clone: Relative to the germline gene, one junction end is altered; a read error may explain this. This chain uses TRBV2 with TRBJ2-5, with D possibly TRBD1 on 6 matching bases. CDR1 is SNHLY, CDR2 FYNNEI, per germline. This CDR3 comprises 13 residues. The CDR3 reads CASSRDTQETQYF. In nucleotides, the CDR3 is TGTGCCAGCAGTCGGGACACGCAAGAGACCCAATACTTC.

The chain is built from TRBV19 and TRBJ2-1; D is perhaps TRBD1 (6 bases). V gave up 3 bases and J gave up 0 bases, with 9 bases separating them. Per germline, CDR1 LNHDA and CDR2 SQIVND (reference sequence). This CDR3 contains 15 residues. The CDR3 nucleotides read TGTGCCAGTAGTATGGCAGGGGCCTCCTACAATGAGCAGTTCTTC. It codes for CASSMAGASYNEQFF.

This clone was detected once. V usage is TRBV4-2 and J usage is TRBJ2-3; 11 positions agree with TRBD2. Germline assignment: CDR1 LGHNA and CDR2 YNFKEQ. This CDR3 contains 17 residues. Losses at the gene ends were 0 bases for V and 4 bases for J; bases not matched to a gene: 6. CDR3 residues: CASSQEGSGGAADTQYF. The CDR3 DNA reads TGTGCCAGCAGCCAAGAGGGTAGCGGGGGGGCGGCAGATACGCAGTATTTT.

The CDR3 here is CASSEAGGRNTGELFF. DNA of the CDR3: TGTGCCAGCAGTGAAGCAGGCGGGAGGAACACCGGGGAGCTGTTTTTT. The chain recombines TRBV2 with TRBJ2-2; 7 bases map to TRBD2. With V trimmed by 0 bases and J by 1 base, 2 bases remained unmatched. Germline CDR1 SNHLY, CDR2 FYNNEI. The CDR3 has 16 residues.

This CDR3 reads CASSQGGISGYTF. CDR3 nucleotide sequence: TGTGCCAGCAGCCAAGGCGGGATCTCTGGCTACACCTTC. The chain links TRBV3-1 (or the pseudogene TRBV3-2) to TRBJ1-2; D gene ambiguous. The CDR3 totals 13 residues. V shed 1 base and J shed 7 bases, with 10 bases lying between them. The germline V gene has CDR1 LGHDT and CDR2 YNNKEL (reference sequence).

This clone showed up just a few times. The J gene is TRBJ1-1, the V gene TRBV6-5; possibly TRBD1 for D (6 bases). The CDR3 has 14 residues. Germline V gene sequence: CDR1 MNHEY, CDR2 SVGAGI. The V end was cut by 7 bases, the J end by 5 bases, with 17 bases between. CDR3 DNA: TGTGCCAGCACCATAAGGGGGGGGGCGACTGAAGCTTTCTTT. This sequence encodes CASTIRGGATEAFF.

The CDR3 bases are TGTGCCAGTAGTTCCGCCGGGACAGGGTTTTATGGCTACACCTTC. Its protein is CASSSAGTGFYGYTF. The chain has TRBV19 and TRBJ1-2; 9 bases line up with TRBD1. V trimming: 5 bases; J trimming: 5 bases; junction bases outside the gene matches: 9. The CDR3 extends over 15 amino acids. Per the germline V gene, CDR1 is LNHDA and CDR2 is SQIVND (reference sequence).

The chain carries TRBV6-5 and TRBJ1-6; D possibly corresponds to TRBD1 (5 bases). Germline V gene sequence: CDR1 MNHEY, CDR2 SVGAGI. The length of the CDR3 is 14 residues. Trimming pared 4 bases from V and 10 bases from J, leaving 14 bases between. The CDR3 DNA is TGTGCCAGCAGTTGGGACGAGGAGGGATCACCCCTCCACTTT. It codes for CASSWDEEGSPLHF.

The chain uses TRBV7-2 and TRBJ1-2; D ambiguous. This CDR3 contains 14 residues. The V end lost 5 bases, the J end lost 3 bases, and 13 bases lay between the germline ends. CDR1 and CDR2 from the germline V gene are SGHTA and FQGNSA. The CDR3 DNA sequence: TGTGCCAGCAGCACCGGAGGGAATGACTATGGCTACACCTTC. Protein sequence: CASSTGGNDYGYTF.

This chain uses TRBV6-5 with TRBJ1-5; D gene unclear. This CDR3 region has 13 residues. V was clipped by 4 bases and J by 2 bases, with 6 bases between them. Germline V gene lookup returns CDR1 MNHEY and CDR2 SVGAGI. The CDR3 reads CASSSAGNQPQHF. DNA for the CDR3: TGTGCCAGCAGTTCCGCGGGCAATCAGCCCCAGCATTTT.

The table lists this clone with a count of one. V gene TRBV19 combines with J gene TRBJ1-2; D remains ambiguous. This CDR3 is built from 15 residues. With 1 base removed from V and 0 bases from J, the gap between germline ends came to 9 bases. The germline V gene has CDR1 LNHDA and CDR2 SQIVND (reference sequence). CDR3 region: CASSIGGGTNYGYTF. The CDR3 region has the DNA TGTGCCAGTAGTATAGGTGGAGGCACTAACTATGGCTACACCTTC.